The entry that follows covers one T cell receptor (beta chain) sequence. Its antigen remains unknown. Trimming cost V 7 bases and J 2 bases, with 9 bases left between them. Germline V gives CDR1 SNHLY, CDR2 FYNNEI. The CDR3 totals 13 residues. Amplification from RNA transcripts yielded the TCR beta CDR3 regions. Amplification began with first-round RT-PCR using HTBI primers, then second-round multiplex PCR was performed. Using its own MiXCR run on the multiplex PCR reads, TCRdb lists one record per CDR3 protein. The table includes approximately 700,000 distinct CDR3 sequences, 35% to 50% detected once. The data derive from a study of Graves' ophthalmopathy and Graves' hyperthyroidism. No donor had other autoimmune disease, uncontrolled infection, pregnancy or lactation. Study conclusions and caveats: Ophthalmopathy progression was predicted by the model at 70.59% sensitivity and 72.22% specificity. Ophthalmopathy could be told apart from stable hyperthyroidism by a 13-signature model (around 85% sensitivity, about 81% specificity).

The V and J genes are TRBV2 and TRBJ1-5, with D unresolved. Specimen: peripheral blood. The receptor was isolated from an adult man with Graves' ophthalmopathy. CDR3 sequence (DNA): TGTGCCAGCACAGATTTCGGCAATCAGCCCCAGCATTTT. Protein: CASTDFGNQPQHF.